This T cell receptor beta chain was captured by sequencing in a study of radiation and T cells in renal cell carcinoma. For the study at large: Nephrectomy followed 15 Gy stereotactic body radiation by 4 weeks.

V lost 1 base and J lost 2, with 15 bases in between. Germline V gene data show CDR1 as SGHTA and CDR2 as FQGTGA. CDR3 length equals 16 residues. Repertoires were generated with immunoSEQ multiplex PCR, while TCRdb's copy carries only in-frame clones and drops some. The table lists about 130,000 clones, about 88% of them singletons, with approximately 12% in the top ten. Study findings and constraints: Top tumor clonotypes rose in blood 2 weeks post-radiation, then contracted.

Stated time point: baseline pretreatment blood. This sample's treatment: 15 Gy SBRT to primary tumor, nephrectomy 4 weeks later. After SBRT, blood was collected at 2 and 4 weeks, plus baseline. Clear cell pathology was present in this patient's renal cell carcinoma. To note about this clone: Its antigen is as yet unknown.

The chain has TRBV7-3 and TRBJ2-7, with D unresolved. Sequencing was performed on blood, taken from a patient whose treatment included radiotherapy and nephrectomy. The sequence was obtained from a woman aged 45 to 65 with renal cell carcinoma. CDR3 loop: CASSLMAVPPPYEQYF. CDR3 DNA: TGTGCCAGCAGCTTAATGGCCGTTCCTCCTCCCTACGAGCAGTACTTC.